Sequencing of this T cell receptor beta chain was carried out in a study of blood T cell repertoires in COVID-19. Study-level background: T cells, B-cell-depleted T cells, or PBMCs supplied cDNA or gDNA.

This CDR3 is 14 amino acids long. Germline CDR1 is LGHNA and CDR2 is YNFKEQ. V was clipped by 4 bases and J by 9 bases, with 18 bases between them. Sequencing was performed with immunoSEQ multiplex PCR; in TCRdb, only in-frame clones are kept and a portion is missing. The table includes hundreds of thousands of clones, 70% to 90% detected once. The sample taken for sequencing was PBMCs or T cells enriched from blood (not recorded which). The clonotype was recovered from a man aged 40-49 years who had recovered from COVID-19. The chain is built from TRBV4-2 and TRBJ1-1; D is uncertain. CDR3 coding DNA: TGTGCCAGCAGCCCCAACTTTGAGGGAGGTCAAGCTTTCTTT. This encodes CASSPNFEGGQAFF.